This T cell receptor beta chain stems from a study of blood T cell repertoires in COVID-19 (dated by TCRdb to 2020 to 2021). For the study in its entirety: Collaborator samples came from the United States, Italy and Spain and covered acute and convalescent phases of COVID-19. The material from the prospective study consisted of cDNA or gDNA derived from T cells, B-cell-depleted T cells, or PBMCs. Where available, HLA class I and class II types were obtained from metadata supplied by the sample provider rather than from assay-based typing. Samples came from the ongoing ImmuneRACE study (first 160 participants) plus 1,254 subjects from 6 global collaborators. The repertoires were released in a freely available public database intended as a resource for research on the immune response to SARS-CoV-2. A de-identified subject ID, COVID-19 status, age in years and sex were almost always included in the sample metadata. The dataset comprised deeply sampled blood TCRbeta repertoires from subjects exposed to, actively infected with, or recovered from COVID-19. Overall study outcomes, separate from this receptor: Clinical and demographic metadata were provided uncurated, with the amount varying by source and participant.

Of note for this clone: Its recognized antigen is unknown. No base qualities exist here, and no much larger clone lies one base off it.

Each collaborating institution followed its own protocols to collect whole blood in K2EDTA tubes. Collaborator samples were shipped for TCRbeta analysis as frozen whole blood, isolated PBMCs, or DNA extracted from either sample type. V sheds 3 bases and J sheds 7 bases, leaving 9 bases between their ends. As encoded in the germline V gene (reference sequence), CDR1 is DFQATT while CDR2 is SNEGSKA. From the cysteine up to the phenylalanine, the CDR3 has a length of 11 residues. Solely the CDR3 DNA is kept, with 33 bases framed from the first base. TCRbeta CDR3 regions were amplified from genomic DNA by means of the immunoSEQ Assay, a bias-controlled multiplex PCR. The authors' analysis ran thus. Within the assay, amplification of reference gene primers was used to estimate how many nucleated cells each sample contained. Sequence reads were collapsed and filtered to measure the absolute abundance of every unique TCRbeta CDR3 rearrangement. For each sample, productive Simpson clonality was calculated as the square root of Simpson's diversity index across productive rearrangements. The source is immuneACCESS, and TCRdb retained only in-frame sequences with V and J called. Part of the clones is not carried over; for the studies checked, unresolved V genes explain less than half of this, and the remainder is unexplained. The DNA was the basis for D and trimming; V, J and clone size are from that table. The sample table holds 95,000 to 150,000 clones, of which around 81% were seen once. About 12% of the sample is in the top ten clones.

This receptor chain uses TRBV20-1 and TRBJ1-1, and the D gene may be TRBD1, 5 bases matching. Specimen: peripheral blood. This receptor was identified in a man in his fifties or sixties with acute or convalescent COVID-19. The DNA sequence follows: TGCAGTGCTAGCAGGGATGGTGAAGCTTTCTTT. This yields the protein CSASRDGEAFF.